This T cell receptor (beta chain) was profiled in a study of response to subunit inactivated influenza vaccine. Whole-study results and caveats: Few additional T cells are recruited per seasonal influenza vaccination, authors suggested.

From germline, CDR1 is SGHDT and CDR2 YYEEEE. Between the trimmed V and J ends, which lost 2 bases and 0 bases, there was a span of 8 bases. CDR3 length: 15 residues. There are many counts of this clonotype. No antigen is known for it. TCRdb re-called the RT-PCR reads with MiXCR, one entry per CDR3 protein. Of roughly 150,000 distinct CDR3 sequences detected, 11% appear once; the ten largest clones hold roughly 12%. The V call is TRBV5-6, the J call TRBJ2-2; tentative D call: TRBD1 (5 bases). This receptor was identified in a man aged 50 to 59 who received an inactivated influenza vaccine. Sequenced here: non-naive T cells sorted from PBMCs, sampled more than 35 days after vaccination. This CDR3 is CASSFRDTNTGELFF. In DNA form, the CDR3 reads TGTGCCAGCAGCTTCAGGGATACGAACACCGGGGAGCTGTTTTTT.